This T cell receptor (beta chain) was found in a study of Ad26.COV2.S vaccination and SARS-CoV-2 variants. Across the whole study: Ad26.COV2.S arm of COV1001 included the donor. The authors gave Ad26.COV2.S intramuscularly, either once or twice 56 days apart.

CDR1 and CDR2 from the germline V gene are KGHDR and SFDVKD. This CDR3 region has 15 residues. V shed 3 bases, J shed 5 bases, and the junction held 7 bases outside the gene matches. As for treatment: roughly 19 received Ad26.COV2.S at low or high dose, single or two shots; about five received placebo; per-sample allocation not given. Following the first vaccine or placebo injection, samples were taken on day 63. In Boston, the donor was an adult between 18-55 years of age. The data were produced by immunoSEQ multiplex PCR, yet TCRdb's version contains in-frame clones alone and is incomplete. This table has about 320,000 clones, 85% appearing once.

The starting material was peripheral blood, obtained in a trial of Ad26.COV2.S vaccine versus placebo. The clonotype comes from a person aged 18-60 years who received the Ad26.COV2.S COVID-19 vaccine or a placebo. The chain couples TRBV24-1 to TRBJ2-7; 9 nucleotides align to TRBD1. CDR3 residues: CATSDPGTGIHEQYF. The CDR3 coding sequence is TGTGCCACCAGTGATCCCGGGACAGGGATCCACGAGCAGTACTTC.